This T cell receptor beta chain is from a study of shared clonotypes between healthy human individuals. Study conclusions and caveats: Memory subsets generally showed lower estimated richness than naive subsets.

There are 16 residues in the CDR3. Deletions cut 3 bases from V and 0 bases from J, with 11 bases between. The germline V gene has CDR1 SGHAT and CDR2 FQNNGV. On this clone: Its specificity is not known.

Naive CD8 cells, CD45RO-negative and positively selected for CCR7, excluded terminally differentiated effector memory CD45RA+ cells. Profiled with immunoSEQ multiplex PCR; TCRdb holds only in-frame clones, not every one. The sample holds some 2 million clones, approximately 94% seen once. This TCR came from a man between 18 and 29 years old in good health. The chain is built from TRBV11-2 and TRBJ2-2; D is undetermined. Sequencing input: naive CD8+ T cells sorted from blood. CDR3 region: CASSFTAAANTGELFF. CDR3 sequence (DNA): TGTGCCAGCAGCTTTACAGCAGCCGCGAACACCGGGGAGCTGTTTTTT.